These 19 T cell receptor beta chains came from one sample sequenced in a study of blood T cells in healthy people across ages. The use of a sample-barcoded 5' primer and a J-beta primer mix characterized a second PCR of roughly 7 to 11 cycles. TCRdb recomputed calls from the 5' RACE reads with MiXCR, one row per CDR3 protein. The data contain 750,000 to 950,000 distinct CDR3 sequences, 25% to 30% of them singletons. In addition, the sample was reused for a study of T cells of mothers and their children.

Sequenced material: blood. The origin of the receptors is a woman in her thirties or forties in good health.

This chain connects TRBV7-9 to TRBJ2-5; 7 bases match TRBD1. CDR1 is SEHNR and CDR2 is FQNEAQ in the germline V gene (reference sequence). The CDR3 loop spans 15 amino acids. J lost 2 bases, V lost 7 bases, and 10 bases had no gene match. The CDR3 bases are TGTGCCAGCAAAATGTGGGGGACAGATCAAGAGACCCAGTACTTC. Encoded protein: CASKMWGTDQETQYF.

The chain links TRBV15 to TRBJ2-1, with D maybe TRBD2 (5 bases). From germline, CDR1 is LNHNV and CDR2 YYDKDF (reference sequence). The CDR3 extends over 14 amino acids. Trimming removed 1 base from V and 6 bases from J, with 10 bases in between. The CDR3 DNA sequence: TGTGCCACCAGCAGAGCGGGGTATGGCAATGAGCAGTTCTTC. Translating it yields CATSRAGYGNEQFF.

This clonotype was observed a handful of times. The chain links TRBV9 to TRBJ2-7, with unresolved D. The CDR3 loop spans 14 amino acids. CDR1 and CDR2 (germline): SGDLS, YYNGEE. V was shortened by 0 bases and J by 6 bases, with 13 bases between the two germline ends. The CDR3 region is CASSVAASSPEQYF. In nucleotides, the CDR3 is TGTGCCAGCAGCGTAGCCGCCAGCAGTCCCGAGCAGTACTTC.

This clonotype turned up a few times. The chain carries TRBV12-3 or TRBV12-4 and TRBJ2-7; tentative D call: TRBD1 (5 bases). V dropped 3 bases and J dropped 12 bases, with 21 bases sitting between them. CDR3 length: 14 amino acids. The CDR3 region has the DNA TGTGCCAGCAGTTTGTCGCAGGGCAAGGAGACCCGGTACTTC. Translating it yields CASSLSQGKETRYF.

The V gene is TRBV29-1, the J gene TRBJ2-5; D may match TRBD1 or TRBD2 (5 bases each). Germline assignment: CDR1 SQVTM and CDR2 ANQGSEA. V lost 4 bases, J lost 1 base, and 13 bases lay in between. The CDR3 is made up of 14 amino acids. The CDR3 nucleotides are TGCAGCGTTGCGACGGGGCCGGCCCAAGAGACCCAGTACTTC. It encodes CSVATGPAQETQYF.

The rearrangement joins TRBV7-9 to TRBJ2-1; 8 nucleotides align to TRBD2. The CDR3 runs 14 residues. Germline V CDR1 and CDR2: SEHNR, FQNEAQ (reference sequence). V shed 3 bases, J shed 14 bases, and the junction held 12 bases outside the gene matches. The CDR3 reads CASSFRREGSRKFF. The CDR3 DNA sequence: TGTGCCAGCAGCTTTCGACGGGAGGGGAGCCGTAAGTTCTTC.

The J gene is TRBJ2-1, the V gene TRBV12-5; D may be TRBD2 (6 bases). V was clipped by 7 bases and J by 4 bases, with 14 bases between them. CDR1 is LGHNT and CDR2 is FRNRAP in the germline V gene. The length of the CDR3 is 14 residues. CDR3 nucleotides: TGTGCTAGTGTGGAGGAGGGTGGGTACAATGAGCAGTTCTTC. As protein: CASVEEGGYNEQFF.

Turning to this clonotype: A clone one base away is much larger, so this may be a read error. V gene TRBV4-3 combines with J gene TRBJ2-1; 8 bases align to TRBD2. The germline CDR1 and CDR2 sequences are LGHNA and YSLEER. This CDR3 spans 15 amino acids. CDR3 sequence: CANSSRGGTFDEQFF. The CDR3 DNA sequence: TGCGCCAACAGCTCCCGCGGGGGGACCTTCGATGAGCAGTTCTTC.

This clonotype was recorded a few times. CDR3 bases: TGTGCCAGCAGTACGGGGCTTGACGCTTTCTTT. It is translated as CASSTGLDAFF. The chain carries TRBV12-3 or TRBV12-4 and TRBJ1-1; tentative D call: TRBD1 (5 bases). This CDR3 spans 11 amino acids. Trimming took off 5 bases at V and 11 bases at J, with 12 bases between the two ends.

This chain connects TRBV5-1 to TRBJ2-7; 12 nucleotides align to TRBD2. J lost 7 bases, V lost 4 bases, and 9 bases had no gene match. The CDR3 consists of 15 residues. CDR1 and CDR2 (germline): SGHRS, YFSETQ. The CDR3 DNA is TGCGCCAGCAGCGGGTTCGGACTAGCGGGGTTTGAGCAGTACTTC. Its protein is CASSGFGLAGFEQYF.

This clonotype was seen at least ten times. The chain joins TRBV4-1 to TRBJ2-7, with D unresolved. The germline V gene has CDR1 MGHRA and CDR2 YSYEKL. Trimming stripped 0 bases from V and 2 bases from J, with 17 bases between. The CDR3 totals 17 residues. Written as DNA, the CDR3 is TGCGCCAGCAGCCAAGATAGGATCCGTGCAGGAGCCTACGAGCAGTACTTC. This gives the protein CASSQDRIRAGAYEQYF.

With regard to this clonotype: A single base separates this from a much larger clone, so it may be a read error. J is TRBJ2-1 and V is TRBV12-3 or TRBV12-4; D might be TRBD2 (5 bases). V lost 1 base to trimming and J lost 10 bases, with 14 bases between them. The CDR3 extends over 14 amino acids. The CDR3 sequence: CASSLGGMAYEQFF. Written as DNA, the CDR3 is TGTGCCAGCAGTTTAGGAGGGATGGCCTACGAGCAGTTCTTC.

This clonotype was detected only a few times. The CDR3 is CASSTNRAEPEKLFF. Here the CDR3 DNA reads TGTGCCAGCAGCACTAACAGGGCGGAGCCGGAAAAACTGTTTTTT. This chain joins TRBV7-9 and TRBJ1-4; possibly TRBD1 for D (6 bases). The V gene lost 5 bases and the J gene lost 8 bases, with 18 bases spanning the gap. Germline values: CDR1 SEHNR, CDR2 FQNEAQ (reference sequence). This CDR3 spans 15 amino acids.

This clonotype was seen more than once but under ten times. This sequence joins TRBV10-3 and TRBJ1-1; the D gene is possibly TRBD1 (5 bases). V lost 3 bases, J lost 1 base, and 12 bases lay in between. The CDR3 is 15 amino acids. The germline V gene has CDR1 ENHRY and CDR2 SYGVKD. For the CDR3, the DNA is TGTGCCATCAGTGACAGGGCAAGGGCGAACACTGAAGCTTTCTTT. Its translation is CAISDRARANTEAFF.

This clonotype was detected once. An end of the junction differs from the germline gene, which may be a read error. The rearrangement uses TRBV12-3 or TRBV12-4 and TRBJ2-7, with D perhaps TRBD2 (6 bases). The CDR3 runs 12 residues. The CDR3 sequence is CASQRRGYERYF. The CDR3 DNA reads as TGTGCCAGTCAACGGAGGGGCTACGAGCGGTACTTC.

For this clonotype: A much more abundant neighbour one base away suggests this may be a read error. This chain uses TRBV15 with TRBJ2-1; possibly TRBD1 or TRBD2 for D (5 bases each). The V and J ends lost 0 bases and 13 bases respectively, with 16 bases between them. There are 14 residues in the CDR3. CDR1 and CDR2 from the germline V gene are LNHNV and YYDKDF (reference sequence). CDR3 in amino acids: CATSRDGRGETQFF. The CDR3 DNA reads as TGTGCCACCAGCAGAGATGGTAGGGGAGAGACCCAGTTCTTC.

This clonotype has a handful of counts. The CDR3 DNA reads as TGTGCCAGCAGTTTATGGCAGCGGAACACTGAAGCTTTCTTT. Amino acids: CASSLWQRNTEAFF. V and J are TRBV12-3 or TRBV12-4 and TRBJ1-1; D unresolved. V was clipped by 2 bases and J by 1 base, with 8 bases between them. The CDR3 is 14 residues long.

With respect to this clonotype: This may arise from a read error, as a much more abundant clone is one base away. This chain connects TRBV28 to TRBJ2-7, with no clear D. Deletions cut 5 bases from V and 6 bases from J, with 11 bases between. The CDR3 consists of 12 residues. Germline-derived CDR1 and CDR2 are MDHEN and SYDVKM. CDR3: CASSLRRVEQYF. The CDR3 bases are TGTGCCAGCAGTCTCAGACGAGTCGAGCAGTACTTC.

On this clonotype: A much larger clone lies a single base off, so this may be a read error. The rearrangement uses TRBV4-1 and TRBJ2-1; D is possibly TRBD2 (6 bases). The last part of the DNA fits TRBJ2-7 better; the J call may be wrong. Germline assignment: CDR1 MGHRA and CDR2 YSYEKL. The CDR3 is 16 amino acids. Written as DNA, the CDR3 is TGCGCCAGCAGCCAAGGGGGACTCTCCCCCTACAATGAGCAGTACTTC. As protein: CASSQGGLSPYNEQYF.